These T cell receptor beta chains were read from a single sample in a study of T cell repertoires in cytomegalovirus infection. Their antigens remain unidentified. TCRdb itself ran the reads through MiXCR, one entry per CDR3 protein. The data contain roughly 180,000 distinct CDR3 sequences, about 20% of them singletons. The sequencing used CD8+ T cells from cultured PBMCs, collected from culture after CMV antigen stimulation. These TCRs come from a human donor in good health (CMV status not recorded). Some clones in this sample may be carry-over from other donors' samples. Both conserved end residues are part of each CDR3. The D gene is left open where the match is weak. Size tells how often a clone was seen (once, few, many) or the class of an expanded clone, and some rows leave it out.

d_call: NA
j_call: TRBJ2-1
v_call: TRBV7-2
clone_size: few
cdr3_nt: TGTGCCAGCAGCTTGGGGGAGCAGTTCTTC
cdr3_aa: CASSLGEQFF

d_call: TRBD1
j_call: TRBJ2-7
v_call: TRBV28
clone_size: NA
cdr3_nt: TGTGCCAGCAGTCCTCTTGGACAGGGGAACGAGCAGTACTTC
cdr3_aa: CASSPLGQGNEQYF

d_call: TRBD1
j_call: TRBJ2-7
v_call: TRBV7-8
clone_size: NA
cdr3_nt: TGTGCCAGCAGCGTTGACAGGGGGCTCAACGAGCAGTACTTC
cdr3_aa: CASSVDRGLNEQYF

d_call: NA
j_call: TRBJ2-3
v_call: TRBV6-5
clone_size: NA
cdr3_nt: TGTGCCAGCACCCGGGGTCGCACAGATACGCAGTATTTT
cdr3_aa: CASTRGRTDTQYF

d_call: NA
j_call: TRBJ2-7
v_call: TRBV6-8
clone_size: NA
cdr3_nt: TGTGCCAGCAGTTGGGCTAGCGCCAGGGCCCCCTACGAGCAGTACTTC
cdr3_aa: CASSWASARAPYEQYF

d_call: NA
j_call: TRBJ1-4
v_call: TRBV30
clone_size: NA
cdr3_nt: TGTGCCTGGGGAAACGGGGCAACTAATGAAAAACTGTTTTTT
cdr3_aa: CAWGNGATNEKLFF

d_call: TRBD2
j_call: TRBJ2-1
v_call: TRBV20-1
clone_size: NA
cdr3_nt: TGCAGTGCTAGAGATGGGACTAGCGGAACCAATGAGCAGTTCTTC
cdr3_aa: CSARDGTSGTNEQFF

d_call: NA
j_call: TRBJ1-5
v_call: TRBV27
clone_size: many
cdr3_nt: TGTGCCAGCAGTCTCGGAGGGGCAGATCAGCCCCAGCATTTT
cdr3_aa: CASSLGGADQPQHF

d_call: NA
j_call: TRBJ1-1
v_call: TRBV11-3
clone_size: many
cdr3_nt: TGTGCCAGCAGCTTAGATGTTACCCCACACAAGGACACTGAAGCTTTCTTT
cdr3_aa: CASSLDVTPHKDTEAFF

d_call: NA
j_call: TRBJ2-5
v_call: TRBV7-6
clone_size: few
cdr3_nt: TGTGCCAGCAGCCGGCGACAGAGAGAGACCCAGTACTTC
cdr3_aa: CASSRRQRETQYF

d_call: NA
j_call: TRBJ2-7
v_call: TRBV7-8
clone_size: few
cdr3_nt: TGTGCCAGCAACCCAGAGAAGGACGAGCAGTACTTC
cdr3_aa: CASNPEKDEQYF

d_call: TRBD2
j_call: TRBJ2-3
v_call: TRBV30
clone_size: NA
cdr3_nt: TGTGCCTGGAGTGCCGGCGGGGGGTCAGATACGCAGTATTTT
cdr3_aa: CAWSAGGGSDTQYF

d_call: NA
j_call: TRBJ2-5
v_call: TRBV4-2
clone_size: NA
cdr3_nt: TGTGCCAGCAGCCAGTTCAGGGGGGGAGAGACCCAGTACTTC
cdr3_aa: CASSQFRGGETQYF

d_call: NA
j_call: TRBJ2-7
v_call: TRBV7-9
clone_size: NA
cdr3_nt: TGTGCCAGCAGCTTAGCGCGGCCTAGCTTTTCCTACGAGCAGTACTTC
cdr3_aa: CASSLARPSFSYEQYF

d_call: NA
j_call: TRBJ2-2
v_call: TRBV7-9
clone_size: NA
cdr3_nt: TGTGCCAGCAGCCATCAGAACACAGGGACCGGGGAGCTGTTTTTT
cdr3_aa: CASSHQNTGTGELFF

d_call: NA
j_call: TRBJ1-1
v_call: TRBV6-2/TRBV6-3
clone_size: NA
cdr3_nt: TGTGCCAGCAGCCTCGTGAAGAGGACTGAAGCTTTCTTT
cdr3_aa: CASSLVKRTEAFF

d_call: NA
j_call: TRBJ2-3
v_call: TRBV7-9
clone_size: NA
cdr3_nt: TGTGCCAGCAGCCCACACCGAAGCGGAGACAGCACAGATACGCAGTATTTT
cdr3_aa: CASSPHRSGDSTDTQYF

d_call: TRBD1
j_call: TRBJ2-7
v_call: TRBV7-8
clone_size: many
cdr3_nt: TGTGCCAGCAGCTTAGAAGGGACAGGGTCCTACGAGCAGTACTTC
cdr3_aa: CASSLEGTGSYEQYF

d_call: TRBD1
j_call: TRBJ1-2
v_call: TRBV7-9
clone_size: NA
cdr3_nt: TGTGCCAGCAGGCGAAAGGGGGCTGGTCCGAACTATGGCTACACCTTC
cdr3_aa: CASRRKGAGPNYGYTF

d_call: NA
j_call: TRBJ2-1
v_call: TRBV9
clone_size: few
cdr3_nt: TGTGCCAGCAAGCGGAGCTACAATGAGCAGTTCTTC
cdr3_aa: CASKRSYNEQFF

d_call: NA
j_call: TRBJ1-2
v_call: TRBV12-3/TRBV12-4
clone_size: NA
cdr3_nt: TGTGCCAGCAGTTTAGTGGGGGCAGGATATGGCTACACCTTC
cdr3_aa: CASSLVGAGYGYTF

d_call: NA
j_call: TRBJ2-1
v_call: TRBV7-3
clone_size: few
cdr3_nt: TGTGCCAGCAGCTCGGAGGGGAATGAGCAGTTCTTC
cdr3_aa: CASSSEGNEQFF

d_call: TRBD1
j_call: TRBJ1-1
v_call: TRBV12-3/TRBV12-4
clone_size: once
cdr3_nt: TGTGCCAGCAGTTCCCCAGGGGGACGCGCTGAAGCTTTCTTT
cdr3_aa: CASSSPGGRAEAFF

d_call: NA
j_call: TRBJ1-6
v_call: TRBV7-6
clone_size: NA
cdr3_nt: TGTGCCAGCAGCTTAGAAGTCCAGGGGCATAATTCACCCCTCCACTTT
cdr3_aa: CASSLEVQGHNSPLHF

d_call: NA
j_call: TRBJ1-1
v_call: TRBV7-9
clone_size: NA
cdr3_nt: TGTGCCAGCAGACCAGGGTCAGGGAACACTGAAGCTTTCTTT
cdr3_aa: CASRPGSGNTEAFF

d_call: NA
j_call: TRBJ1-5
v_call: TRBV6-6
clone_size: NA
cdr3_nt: TGTGCCAGCAGAAGGACAGACAATCAGCCCCAGCATTTT
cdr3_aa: CASRRTDNQPQHF

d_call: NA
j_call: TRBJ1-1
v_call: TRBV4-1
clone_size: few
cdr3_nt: TGCGCCAGCAGCCAAGGAGACAGAGGGCAGAGAAACACTGAAGCTTTCTTT
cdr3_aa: CASSQGDRGQRNTEAFF

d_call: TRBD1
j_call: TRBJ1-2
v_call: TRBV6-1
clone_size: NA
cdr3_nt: TGTGCCAGCAGTTCACCCGGGACAGTCTATGGCTACACCTTC
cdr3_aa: CASSSPGTVYGYTF

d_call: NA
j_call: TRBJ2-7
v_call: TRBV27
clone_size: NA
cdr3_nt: TGTGCCAGCAGTTTAACGTTTTCCTACGAGCAGTACTTC
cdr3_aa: CASSLTFSYEQYF

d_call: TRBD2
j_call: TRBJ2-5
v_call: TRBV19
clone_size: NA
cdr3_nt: TGTGCCAGTACCCCCAGACCCGGGACTAAGCAAGAGACCCAGTACTTC
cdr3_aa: CASTPRPGTKQETQYF

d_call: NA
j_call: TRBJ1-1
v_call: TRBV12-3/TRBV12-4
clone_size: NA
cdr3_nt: TGTGCCAGCAGTTCCAGCCCTGAAGCTTTCTTT
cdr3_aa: CASSSSPEAFF

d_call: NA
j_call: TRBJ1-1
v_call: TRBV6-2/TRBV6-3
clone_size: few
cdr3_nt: TGTGCCAGCAGTTACTCGACGGGGACTGAAGCTTTCTTT
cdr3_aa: CASSYSTGTEAFF

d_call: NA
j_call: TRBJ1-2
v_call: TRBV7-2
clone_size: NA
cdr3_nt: TGTGCCAGCAGCCCCAACGGACAGCTTAACTATGGCTACACCTTC
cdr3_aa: CASSPNGQLNYGYTF

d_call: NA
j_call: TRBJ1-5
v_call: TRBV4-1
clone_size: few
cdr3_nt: TGTGCCAGCAGCCAAGTCGAGGAACAGCCCCAGCATTTT
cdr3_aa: CASSQVEEQPQHF

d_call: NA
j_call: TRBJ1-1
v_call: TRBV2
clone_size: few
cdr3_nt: TGTGCCAGCATAACTCGGTCTGAAGCTTTCTTT
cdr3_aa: CASITRSEAFF

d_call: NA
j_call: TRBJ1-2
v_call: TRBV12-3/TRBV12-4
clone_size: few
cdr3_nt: TGTGCCAGCAGTTCCGGACATGGTTTTGGCTACACCTTC
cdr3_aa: CASSSGHGFGYTF

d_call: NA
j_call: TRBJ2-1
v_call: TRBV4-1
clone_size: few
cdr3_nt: TGCGCCAGCAGCACCTCCGGGATAGACTACAATGAGCAGTTCTTC
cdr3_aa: CASSTSGIDYNEQFF

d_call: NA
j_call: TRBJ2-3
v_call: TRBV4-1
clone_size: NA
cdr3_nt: TGCGCCAGCAGCCAGGCAATAGGAGCCAATACGCAGTATTTT
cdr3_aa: CASSQAIGANTQYF

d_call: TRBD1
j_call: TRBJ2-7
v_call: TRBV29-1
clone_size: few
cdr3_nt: TGCAGCGTTGAAGGGGCGAGTACAGGGGGGAACGAGCAGTACTTC
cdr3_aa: CSVEGASTGGNEQYF

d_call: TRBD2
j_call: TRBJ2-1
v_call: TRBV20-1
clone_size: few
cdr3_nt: TGCAGTGCTAGAGATGGCCCCCCACTAGCGGGGAACCTCCATGAGCAGTTCTTC
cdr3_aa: CSARDGPPLAGNLHEQFF

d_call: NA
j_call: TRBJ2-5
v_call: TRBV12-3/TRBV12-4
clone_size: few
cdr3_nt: TGTGCCAGCAGCGCACTCACGGTGGGGCTTCAAGAGACCCAGTACTTC
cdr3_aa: CASSALTVGLQETQYF

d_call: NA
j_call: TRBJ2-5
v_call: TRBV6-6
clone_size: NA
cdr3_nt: TGTGCCAGCAGTTACTCTCGGGGGGCACGAGAGACCCAGTACTTC
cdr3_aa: CASSYSRGARETQYF

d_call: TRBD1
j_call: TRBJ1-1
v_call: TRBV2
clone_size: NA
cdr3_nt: TGTGCCAAACAGGGGGTGAGGACTGAAGCTATCTTT
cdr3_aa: CAKQGVRTEAIF

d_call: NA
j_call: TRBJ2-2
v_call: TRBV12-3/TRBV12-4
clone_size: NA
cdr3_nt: TGTGCCAGCACCGTCGACTTTAATCGTGACACCGGGGAGCTGTTTTTT
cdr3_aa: CASTVDFNRDTGELFF

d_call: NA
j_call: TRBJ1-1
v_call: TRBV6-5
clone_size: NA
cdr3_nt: TGTGCCAGCAGTGAAACTTCAGGGCAGACTGAAGCTTTCTTT
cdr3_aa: CASSETSGQTEAFF